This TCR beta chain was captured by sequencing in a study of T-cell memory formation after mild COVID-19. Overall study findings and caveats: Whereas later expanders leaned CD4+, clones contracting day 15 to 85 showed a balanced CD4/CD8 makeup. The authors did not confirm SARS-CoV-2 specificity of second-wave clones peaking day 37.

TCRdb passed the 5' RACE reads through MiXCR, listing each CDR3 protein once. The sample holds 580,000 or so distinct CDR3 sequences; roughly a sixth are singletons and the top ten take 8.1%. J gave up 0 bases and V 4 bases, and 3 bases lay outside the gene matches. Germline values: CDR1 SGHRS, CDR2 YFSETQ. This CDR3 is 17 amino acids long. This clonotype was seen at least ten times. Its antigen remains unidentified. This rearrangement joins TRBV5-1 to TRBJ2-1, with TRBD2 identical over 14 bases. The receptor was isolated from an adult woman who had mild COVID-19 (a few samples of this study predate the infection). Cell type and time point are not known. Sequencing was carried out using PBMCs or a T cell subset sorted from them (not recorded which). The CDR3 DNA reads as TGCGCCAGCAGCCGGACTAGCGGGGGGAGCTCCTACAATGAGCAGTTCTTC. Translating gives CASSRTSGGSSYNEQFF.